The 17 T cell receptor beta chains given below trace back to one sample, sequenced in a study of control samples from healthy donors and cancer patients. Sequencing was performed with immunoSEQ multiplex PCR; in TCRdb, only in-frame clones are kept and a portion is missing. The data show around 120,000 clones, 80% to 90% seen once. The sample was PBMCs. Source of these receptors: a woman between 45 and 60 years old with colorectal cancer.

Only one count was recorded for this clone. This sequence joins TRBV30 and TRBJ2-7; 8 bases align to TRBD1. The length of the CDR3 is 14 residues. CDR1 is GTSNPN and CDR2 is SVGIG in the germline V gene (reference sequence). J gave up 3 bases and V 2 bases, and 6 bases lay outside the gene matches. The CDR3 protein is CAWSLGQGDYEQYF. In DNA form, the CDR3 reads TGTGCCTGGAGTTTAGGACAGGGAGACTACGAGCAGTACTTC. Full variable domain (remainder filled in from reference TRBV30 and TRBJ2-7): SQTIHQWPATLVQPVGSPLSLECTVEGTSNPNLYWYRQAAGRGLQLLFYSVGIGQISSEVPQNLSASRPQDRQFILSSKKLLLSDSGFYLCAWSLGQGDYEQYFGPGTRLTVT.

This chain joins TRBV11-2 and TRBJ2-3; the D gene is possibly TRBD2 (5 bases). The CDR3 is 15 amino acids. In germline, CDR1 is SGHAT, CDR2 FQNNGV. V lost 1 base to trimming and J lost 0 bases, with 8 bases between them. CDR3 sequence (DNA): TGTGCCAGCAGCTTAGGAGGGATGAGCACAGATACGCAGTATTTT. Translation gives CASSLGGMSTDTQYF. The variable domain in full, completed from reference TRBV11-2 and TRBJ2-3, reads EAGVAQSPRYKIIEKRQSVAFWCNPISGHATLYWYQQILGQGPKLLIQFQNNGVVDDSQLPKDRFSAERLKGVDSTLKIQPAKLEDSAVYLCASSLGGMSTDTQYFGPGTRLTVL.

The chain uses TRBV7-8 and TRBJ2-5, with TRBD2 identical over 9 bases. V shed 3 bases, J shed 2 bases, and the junction held 10 bases outside the gene matches. This CDR3 is 17 amino acids long. Germline lookup yields CDR1 SGHVS and CDR2 FQNEAQ. The CDR3 loop reads CASSLATSGAKQETQYF. The CDR3 bases are TGTGCCAGCAGCTTGGCGACTAGCGGAGCAAAACAAGAGACCCAGTACTTC.

This rearrangement joins TRBV6-5 to TRBJ2-7; TRBD1 matches at 10 bases. The CDR3 covers 14 residues. Germline values: CDR1 MNHEY, CDR2 SVGAGI. Germline trimming cut 7 bases from V and 2 bases from J; bases unmatched to any gene: 5. In DNA form, the CDR3 reads TGTGCCAGCACCCGGACAGGGGGGGCCTACGAGCAGTACTTC. Translating it yields CASTRTGGAYEQYF.

The chain recombines TRBV9 with TRBJ2-7; TRBD2 matches at 8 bases. This CDR3 region has 14 residues. V trimming: 4 bases; J trimming: 6 bases; junction bases outside the gene matches: 9. The germline V gene encodes CDR1 SGDLS and CDR2 YYNGEE. CDR3: CASSPPGGLGEQYF. CDR3 DNA: TGTGCCAGCAGCCCCCCGGGGGGGTTGGGCGAGCAGTACTTC. Full variable domain (remainder filled in from reference TRBV9 and TRBJ2-7): DSGVTQTPKHLITATGQRVTLRCSPRSGDLSVYWYQQSLDQGLQFLIQYYNGEERAKGNILERFSAQQFPDLHSELNLSSLELGDSALYFCASSPPGGLGEQYFGPGTRLTVT.

For the CDR3, the DNA is TGTGCCAGCAGCTTAGGTGCCAGGGAGGACACCGGGGAGCTGTTTTTT. Protein product: CASSLGAREDTGELFF. The V and J genes are TRBV7-9 and TRBJ2-2; D possibly corresponds to TRBD2 (6 bases). V gave up 1 base and J gave up 3 bases, with 12 bases separating them. This CDR3 has 16 amino acids. CDR1 SEHNR and CDR2 FQNEAQ come from the germline V gene (reference sequence).

V is TRBV11-3 and J is TRBJ2-5; D not resolved. V was shortened by 1 base and J by 7 bases, with 16 bases between the two germline ends. The CDR3 runs 15 residues. From germline, CDR1 is SGHNT and CDR2 YENEEA. For the CDR3, the DNA is TGTGCCAGCAGCTTAGCTCCGTCGGCTGTTGGGACCCAGTACTTC. It is translated as CASSLAPSAVGTQYF.

The rearrangement uses TRBV2 and TRBJ2-7, with D possibly TRBD2 on 6 matching bases. The CDR3 length is 14 residues. The germline gives CDR1 SNHLY, CDR2 FYNNEI. V shed 6 bases and J shed 0 bases, with 12 bases lying between them. This chain's CDR3 is CASRGGGISYEQYF. The DNA for the CDR3 is TGTGCCAGCAGGGGGGGAGGCATCTCCTACGAGCAGTACTTC.

This chain uses TRBV19 with TRBJ2-1; maybe TRBD2 (6 bases). There are 16 residues in the CDR3. Germline loops: CDR1 LNHDA, CDR2 SQIVND (reference sequence). V lost 6 bases to trimming and J lost 9 bases, with 24 bases between them. CDR3 residues: CASSDFMGLLGGEQFF. The CDR3 nucleotides read TGTGCCAGTAGCGACTTTATGGGCCTACTGGGGGGTGAGCAGTTCTTC.

V is TRBV30 and J is TRBJ1-6; no definite D call. The CDR3 covers 15 residues. Germline values: CDR1 GTSNPN, CDR2 SVGIG (reference sequence). Between the trimmed V and J ends, which lost 2 bases and 4 bases, there was a span of 12 bases. The CDR3 region is CAWSPGRHYNSPLHF. The CDR3 DNA reads TGTGCCTGGAGTCCCGGCCGGCATTATAATTCACCCCTCCACTTT. Looking up the rest from reference TRBV30 and TRBJ1-6 gives the full variable domain: SQTIHQWPATLVQPVGSPLSLECTVEGTSNPNLYWYRQAAGRGLQLLFYSVGIGQISSEVPQNLSASRPQDRQFILSSKKLLLSDSGFYLCAWSPGRHYNSPLHFGNGTRLTVT.

V and J are TRBV9 and TRBJ1-2; 11 bases align to TRBD1. The V segment lost 5 bases and the J segment 4 bases; nucleotides outside the gene matches: 10. The length of the CDR3 is 16 residues. CDR1 and CDR2 (germline): SGDLS, YYNGEE. DNA of the CDR3: TGTGCCAGCAGGAGGACAGGGGGCGACGTCGCCTATGGCTACACCTTC. It yields the protein CASRRTGGDVAYGYTF.

The chain recombines TRBV30 with TRBJ1-2; weak D call: TRBD1 (5 bases). V gave up 8 bases and J gave up 2 bases, with 9 bases separating them. CDR1 and CDR2 from the germline V gene are GTSNPN and SVGIG (reference sequence). The length of the CDR3 is 11 residues. The CDR3 nucleotides are TGTGCCGGTCAGGGAAACTATGGCTACACCTTC. Its protein is CAGQGNYGYTF.

The V and J genes are TRBV19 and TRBJ1-5, with D maybe TRBD1 (6 bases). In germline, CDR1 is LNHDA, CDR2 SQIVND (reference sequence). This CDR3 comprises 18 residues. Trimming removed 3 bases from V and 5 bases from J, with 23 bases in between. The CDR3 sequence is CASSILQGTPGSYQPQHF. The CDR3 nucleotides read TGTGCCAGTAGTATCTTACAGGGAACCCCCGGATCTTATCAGCCCCAGCATTTT. Variable domain in full (rest from reference TRBV19 and TRBJ1-5): DGGITQSPKYLFRKEGQNVTLSCEQNLNHDAMYWYRQDPGQGLRLIYYSQIVNDFQKGDIAEGYSVSREKKESFPLTVTSAQKNPTAFYLCASSILQGTPGSYQPQHFGDGTRLSIL.

This CDR3 is CASSEQGRNSPLHF. The CDR3 bases are TGTGCCAGCAGTGAGCAGGGCCGTAATTCACCCCTCCACTTT. This sequence joins TRBV2 and TRBJ1-6, with a possible D match to TRBD1 (5 bases). This CDR3 is built from 14 residues. With 3 bases removed from V and 6 bases from J, the gap between germline ends came to 9 bases. Per the germline V gene, CDR1 is SNHLY and CDR2 is FYNNEI.

The CDR3 coding sequence is TGTGCCAGTAGTATCAGGACAGAGGGTGTTTTTGGCTACACCTTC. The encoded protein is CASSIRTEGVFGYTF. The chain carries TRBV19 and TRBJ1-2; possibly TRBD1 for D (6 bases). CDR3 size: 15 residues. V was pared by 3 bases and J by 7 bases, with 18 bases between. CDR1 LNHDA and CDR2 SQIVND come from the germline V gene (reference sequence).

The rearrangement links TRBV5-6 to TRBJ2-2; D is perhaps TRBD1 (6 bases). The CDR3 is 15 residues long. Germline CDR1 reads SGHDT; CDR2 reads YYEEEE. Trimming stripped 0 bases from V and 4 bases from J, with 10 bases between. CDR3: CASSLGQVITGELFF. The CDR3 coding sequence is TGTGCCAGCAGCTTGGGACAGGTTATCACCGGGGAGCTGTTTTTT.

This chain links TRBV6-2 or TRBV6-3 with TRBJ1-5; 9 positions agree with TRBD1. Germline V gives CDR1 MNHEY, CDR2 SVGEGT. V trimming: 5 bases; J trimming: 7 bases; junction bases outside the gene matches: 6. The CDR3 runs 14 residues. For the CDR3, the DNA is TGTGCCAGCAGTCCGGGACAGGGTTGGCAGCCCCAGCATTTT. Translation: CASSPGQGWQPQHF.